The clone carrying this T cell receptor (beta chain) was seen ten or more times. The data derive from a study of blood T cells in healthy people across ages. The second PCR ran about 6 to 12 cycles with a sample-barcoded 5' primer and J-beta primers. MiXCR was run by TCRdb on the 5' RACE reads, yielding one entry per CDR3 protein. The sample consists of around 1,100,000 distinct CDR3 sequences, roughly two fifths of them appearing once. Trimming shortened V by 7 bases and J by 6 bases, and 15 bases separated the two germline ends. From germline, CDR1 is SQVTM and CDR2 ANQGSEA. The CDR3 runs to 12 residues.

Sequencing input: blood. This chain joins TRBV29-1 and TRBJ1-2; tentatively, D is TRBD1 (6 bases). This sequence was found in a man younger than 35 in good health. CDR3 DNA: TGCAGCGAGGGACACCCACTGGATGGCTACACCTTC. It yields the protein CSEGHPLDGYTF.